This TCR beta chain was sequenced in a study of T cell responses to AZD1222 COVID-19 vaccine. Findings of the study overall: The repertoires were collected only after the peak T cell response. Unmutated variant regions reportedly attract nearly half of all spike-specific TCRs. Regions 160-218 and 743-854 held dominance among vaccine-associated CD4 TCRs, which spanned spike.

Libraries were prepared by immunoSEQ multiplex PCR; TCRdb keeps only in-frame clonotypes and omits some of them. The repertoire holds about 120,000 clones, 86% seen once, with around 17% in the top ten. The CDR3 consists of 11 residues. CDR1 and CDR2 (germline): SNHLY, FYNNEI. Second doses that came at about 4 or about 12 weeks were put together. A remark on this clone: Its cognate antigen is unknown. The junction does not match germline at one end; this may be a read error.

This chain joins TRBV2 and TRBJ2-3, with D unclear. The sample was peripheral blood, taken 28 days after the second AZD1222 dose. The sequence came from an adult who received the AZD1222 COVID-19 vaccine. CDR3 region: CASSEGNTQYF. The CDR3 nucleotides read TGTGCCAGCAGCGAAGGTAACACGCAGTATTTT. Combining the CDR3 with reference TRBV2 and TRBJ2-3 gives the whole variable domain EPEVTQTPSHQVTQMGQEVILRCVPISNHLYFYWYRQILGQKVEFLVSFYNNEISEKSEIFDDQFSVERPDGSNFTLKIRSTKLEDSAMYFCASSEGNTQYFGPGTRLTVL.